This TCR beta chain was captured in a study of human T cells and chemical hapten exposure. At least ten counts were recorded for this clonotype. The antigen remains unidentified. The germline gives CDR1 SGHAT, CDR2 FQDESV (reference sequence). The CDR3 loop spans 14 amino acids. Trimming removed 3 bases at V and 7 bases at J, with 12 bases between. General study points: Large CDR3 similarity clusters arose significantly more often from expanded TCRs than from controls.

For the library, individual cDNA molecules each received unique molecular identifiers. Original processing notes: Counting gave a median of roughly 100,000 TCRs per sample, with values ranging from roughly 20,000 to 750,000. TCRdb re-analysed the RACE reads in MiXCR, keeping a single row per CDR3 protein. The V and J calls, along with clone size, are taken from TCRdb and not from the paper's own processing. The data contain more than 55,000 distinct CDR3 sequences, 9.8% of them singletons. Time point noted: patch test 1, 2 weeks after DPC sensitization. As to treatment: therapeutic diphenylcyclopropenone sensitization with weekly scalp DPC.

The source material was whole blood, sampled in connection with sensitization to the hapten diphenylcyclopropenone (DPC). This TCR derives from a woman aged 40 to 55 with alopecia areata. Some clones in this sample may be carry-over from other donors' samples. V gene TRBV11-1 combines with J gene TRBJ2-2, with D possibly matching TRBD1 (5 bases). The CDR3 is CASSFNQQGGELFF. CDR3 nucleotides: TGTGCCAGCAGCTTCAATCAGCAGGGCGGGGAGCTGTTTTTT.